The 18 T cell receptor beta chains in this list originate from one sample, sequenced in a study of spatial heterogeneity in lung cancer. Study-level results: Counts of expanded intratumoral alpha and beta TCRs tracked tumor mutation counts.

TCRdb independently ran MiXCR on the 5' RACE reads; one entry per CDR3 protein. The profile shows approximately 9,700 distinct CDR3 sequences, 8.7% of them singletons. Time point of the sample: sample taken at primary tumor resection. Antigens of these TCRs are unknown. Specimen: lung tumor tissue, collected at surgery. The receptors were sampled from a female donor with early-stage non-small cell lung cancer.

The CDR3 coding sequence is TGCAGTGCTAGTTCACCCAACACTGAAGCTTTCTTT. Translating it yields CSASSPNTEAFF. This chain uses TRBV20-1 with TRBJ1-1; D gene unclear. The length of the CDR3 is 12 residues. CDR1 is DFQATT, CDR2 SNEGSKA, per germline (reference sequence). Trimming stripped 3 bases from V and 2 bases from J, with 7 bases between.

This clonotype was counted ten times or more. J is TRBJ1-4 and V is TRBV28; D is undetermined. The V end was cut by 3 bases, the J end by 0 bases, with 8 bases between. Germline V gives CDR1 MDHEN, CDR2 SYDVKM. This CDR3 comprises 15 residues. This CDR3 reads CASSFHQSTNEKLFF. CDR3 in DNA: TGTGCCAGCAGTTTTCATCAGTCAACTAATGAAAAACTGTTTTTT.

This clonotype is termed medium-sized (0.01 to 0.1%). The chain joins TRBV5-6 to TRBJ1-2, with 7 bases that match TRBD1. With 4 bases clipped from V and 6 bases from J, the junction kept 9 bases outside the gene matches. This CDR3 has 14 residues. Per germline, CDR1 SGHDT and CDR2 YYEEEE. The CDR3 bases are TGTGCCAGCAGCCTGCCGGGACAGCCCGATGGCTACACCTTC. Translated: CASSLPGQPDGYTF.

This rearrangement joins TRBV27 to TRBJ2-1; D gene unclear. V lost 4 bases and J 5 bases, leaving 12 bases between the germline ends. Per the germline V gene, CDR1 is MNHEY and CDR2 is SMNVEV (reference sequence). CDR3 length: 14 amino acids. The CDR3 nucleotides read TGTGCCAGCAGTTCAATGGCGGCCGACAATGAGCAGTTCTTC. Translation gives CASSSMAADNEQFF.

This clonotype was counted ten times or more. The chain combines TRBV12-3 or TRBV12-4 with TRBJ2-3; D not resolved. The CDR3 contains 11 residues. Trimming stripped 1 base from V and 15 bases from J, with 11 bases between. The CDR3 coding sequence is TGTGCCAGCAGTTTAGGGGGAAGGGAATATTTT. This encodes CASSLGGREYF.

This clonotype was counted at least ten times. The V gene is TRBV28, the J gene TRBJ2-1; D uncertain. Germline V gene sequence: CDR1 MDHEN, CDR2 SYDVKM. The CDR3 loop spans 11 amino acids. Trimming removed 6 bases at V and 3 bases at J, with 3 bases between. DNA for the CDR3: TGTGCCAGCAGAATCTACAATGAGCAGTTCTTC. Translating gives CASRIYNEQFF. Drawing the rest from reference TRBV28 and TRBJ2-1, the complete variable domain is DVKVTQSSRYLVKRTGEKVFLECVQDMDHENMFWYRQDPGLGLRLIYFSYDVKMKEKGDIPEGYSVSREKKERFSLILESASTNQTSMYLCASRIYNEQFFGPGTRLTVL.

By sample fraction, this clonotype is large. The chain has TRBV7-3 and TRBJ2-1; D ambiguous. V lost 0 bases and J lost 9, with 9 bases in between. The CDR3 contains 13 residues. Germline V CDR1 and CDR2: SGHTA, FQGTGA. Here the CDR3 DNA reads TGTGCCAGCAGCTTAACGGGTTCGAGTGAGCAGTTCTTC. Its protein product is CASSLTGSSEQFF. Full variable domain (remainder filled in from reference TRBV7-3 and TRBJ2-1): GAGVSQTPSNKVTEKGKYVELRCDPISGHTALYWYRQSLGQGPEFLIYFQGTGAADDSGLPNDRFFAVRPEGSVSTLKIQRTERGDSAVYLCASSLTGSSEQFFGPGTRLTVL.

This clonotype was seen repeatedly, ten times or more. The chain has TRBV20-1 and TRBJ2-7; D is possibly TRBD1 (6 bases). Per germline, CDR1 DFQATT and CDR2 SNEGSKA (reference sequence). The V end was cut by 3 bases, the J end by 6 bases, with 12 bases between. This CDR3 is 12 amino acids long. CDR3 sequence reads: CSASATRGEQYF. CDR3 in DNA: TGCAGTGCTAGCGCGACCAGGGGCGAGCAGTACTTC.

This rearrangement joins TRBV3-1 to TRBJ2-3, with D uncertain. The CDR3 is made up of 11 amino acids. Trimming took 1 base from V and 5 from J, leaving 1 base between them. The germline V gene has CDR1 LGHDT and CDR2 YNNKEL (reference sequence). DNA of the CDR3: TGTGCCAGCAGCCAAGGAGATACGCAGTATTTT. It is translated as CASSQGDTQYF.

The chain joins TRBV5-1 to TRBJ1-1; D ambiguous. Germline loops: CDR1 SGHRS, CDR2 YFSETQ. The CDR3 runs to 13 residues. V was pared by 8 bases and J by 4 bases, with 15 bases between. The CDR3 loop reads CASGEESFTEAFF. The CDR3 DNA reads as TGCGCCAGTGGTGAGGAATCCTTCACTGAAGCTTTCTTT.

The chain carries TRBV11-3 and TRBJ2-2; a weak D match, TRBD1 (6 bases). Germline loops: CDR1 SGHNT, CDR2 YENEEA. CDR3 length: 17 amino acids. V was cut by 5 bases and J by 3 bases, with 19 bases left in between. The CDR3 here is CASSLPQPGVDTGELFF. The CDR3 DNA follows: TGTGCCAGCAGCCTCCCGCAACCAGGGGTGGACACCGGGGAGCTGTTTTTT.

This clonotype is categorized as medium-sized. The chain couples TRBV19 to TRBJ1-5, with D tentatively TRBD1 (5 bases). From germline, CDR1 is LNHDA and CDR2 SQIVND (reference sequence). This CDR3 region has 14 residues. Deletions cut 8 bases from V and 7 bases from J, with 18 bases between. The CDR3 spells CASCLGALGQPQHF. Written as DNA, the CDR3 is TGTGCCAGTTGTCTTGGGGCACTGGGACAGCCCCAGCATTTT.

In its sample, this clonotype was seen many times. The V gene is TRBV19, the J gene TRBJ2-1; 12 nucleotides align to TRBD2. V shed 7 bases, J shed 7 bases, and the junction held 8 bases outside the gene matches. The CDR3 spans 15 residues. The germline CDR1 and CDR2 sequences are LNHDA and SQIVND (reference sequence). CDR3 loop: CASTPTSGGQNEQFF. CDR3 nucleotide sequence: TGTGCCAGTACCCCGACTAGCGGGGGTCAGAATGAGCAGTTCTTC.

This clonotype ranks as medium-sized. The rearrangement uses TRBV6-6 and TRBJ1-6; 12 positions match TRBD1. CDR3 length: 16 residues. With 7 bases clipped from V and 10 bases from J, the junction kept 11 bases outside the gene matches. Germline lookup yields CDR1 MNHNY and CDR2 SVGAGI (reference sequence). Written as DNA, the CDR3 is TGTGCCAGCAACCCCGAACGGGACAGGGGGCAATCACCCCTCCACTTT. Residues: CASNPERDRGQSPLHF.

This clonotype showed up many times. This chain uses TRBV28 with TRBJ2-2; D not certain. Germline assignment: CDR1 MDHEN and CDR2 SYDVKM. The V end was cut by 1 base, the J end by 4 bases, with 13 bases between. This CDR3 contains 16 residues. Here the CDR3 DNA reads TGTGCCAGCAGTTTATCAAGCCTCTCCGGCACCGGGGAGCTGTTTTTT. Protein sequence: CASSLSSLSGTGELFF.

The sample holds many counts of this clonotype. The V and J genes are TRBV29-1 and TRBJ2-7; 7 bases are a match to TRBD1. Trimming removed 5 bases from V and 1 base from J; junction bases left unmatched: 8. The CDR3 totals 14 residues. Germline CDR1 reads SQVTM; CDR2 reads ANQGSEA. The DNA of the CDR3 is TGCAGCGTTCGCGACAGGGTGTCATCCTACGAGCAGTACTTC. Translated, it gives CSVRDRVSSYEQYF.

In its sample, this clonotype is large. The chain uses TRBV5-1 and TRBJ2-7; 7 bases align to TRBD1. This CDR3 region has 13 residues. Germline V gives CDR1 SGHRS, CDR2 YFSETQ. V trimming: 7 bases; J trimming: 1 base; junction bases outside the gene matches: 5. The CDR3 DNA is TGCGCCAGCTCCGGGACAGATTCCTACGAGCAGTACTTC. It yields the protein CASSGTDSYEQYF.

About this clonotype: A much larger clone differs by one base, so this may be a read error. This chain uses TRBV5-6 with TRBJ2-7; 10 bases are shared with TRBD1. The end of the DNA is better explained by TRBJ2-1, so the J call may be wrong. The CDR3 is 13 residues long. CDR1 is SGHDT, CDR2 YYEEEE, per germline. CDR3 sequence (DNA): TGTGCCAGCAATATGGGACAGGGGTACGAGCAGTTCTTC. Translation: CASNMGQGYEQFF.